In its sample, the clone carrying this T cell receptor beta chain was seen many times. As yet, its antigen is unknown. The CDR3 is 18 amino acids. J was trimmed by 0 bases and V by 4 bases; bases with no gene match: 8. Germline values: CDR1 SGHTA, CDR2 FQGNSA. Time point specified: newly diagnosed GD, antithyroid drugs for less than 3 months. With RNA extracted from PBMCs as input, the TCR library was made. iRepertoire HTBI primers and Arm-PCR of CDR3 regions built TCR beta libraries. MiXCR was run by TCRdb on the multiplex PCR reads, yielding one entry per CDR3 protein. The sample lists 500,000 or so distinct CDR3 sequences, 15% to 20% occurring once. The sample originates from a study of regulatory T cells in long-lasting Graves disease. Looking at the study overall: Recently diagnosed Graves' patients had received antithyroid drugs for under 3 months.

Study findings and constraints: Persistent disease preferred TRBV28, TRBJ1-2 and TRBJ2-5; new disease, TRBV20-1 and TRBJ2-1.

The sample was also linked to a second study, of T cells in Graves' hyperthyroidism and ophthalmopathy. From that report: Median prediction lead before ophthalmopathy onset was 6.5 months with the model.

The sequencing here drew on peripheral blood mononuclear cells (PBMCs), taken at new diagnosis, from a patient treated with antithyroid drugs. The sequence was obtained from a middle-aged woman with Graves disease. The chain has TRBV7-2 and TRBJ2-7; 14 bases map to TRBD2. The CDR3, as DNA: TGTGCCAGCAGCTCTGGACTAGCGGGGGGTCTTAACTCCTACGAGCAGTACTTC. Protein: CASSSGLAGGLNSYEQYF.